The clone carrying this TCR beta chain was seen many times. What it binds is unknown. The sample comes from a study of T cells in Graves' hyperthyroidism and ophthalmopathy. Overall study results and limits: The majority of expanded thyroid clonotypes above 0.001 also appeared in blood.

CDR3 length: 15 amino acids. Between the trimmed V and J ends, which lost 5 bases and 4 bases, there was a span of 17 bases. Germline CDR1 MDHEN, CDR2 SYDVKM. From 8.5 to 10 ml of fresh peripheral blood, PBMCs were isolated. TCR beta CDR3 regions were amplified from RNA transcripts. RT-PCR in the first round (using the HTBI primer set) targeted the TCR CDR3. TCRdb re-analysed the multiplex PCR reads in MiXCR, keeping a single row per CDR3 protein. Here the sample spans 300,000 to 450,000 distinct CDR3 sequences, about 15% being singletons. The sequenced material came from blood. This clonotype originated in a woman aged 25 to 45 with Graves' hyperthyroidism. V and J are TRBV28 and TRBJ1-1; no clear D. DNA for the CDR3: TGTGCCAGCAGTCGCAGCTATCCTCTGGGCACTGAAGCTTTCTTT. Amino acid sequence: CASSRSYPLGTEAFF.